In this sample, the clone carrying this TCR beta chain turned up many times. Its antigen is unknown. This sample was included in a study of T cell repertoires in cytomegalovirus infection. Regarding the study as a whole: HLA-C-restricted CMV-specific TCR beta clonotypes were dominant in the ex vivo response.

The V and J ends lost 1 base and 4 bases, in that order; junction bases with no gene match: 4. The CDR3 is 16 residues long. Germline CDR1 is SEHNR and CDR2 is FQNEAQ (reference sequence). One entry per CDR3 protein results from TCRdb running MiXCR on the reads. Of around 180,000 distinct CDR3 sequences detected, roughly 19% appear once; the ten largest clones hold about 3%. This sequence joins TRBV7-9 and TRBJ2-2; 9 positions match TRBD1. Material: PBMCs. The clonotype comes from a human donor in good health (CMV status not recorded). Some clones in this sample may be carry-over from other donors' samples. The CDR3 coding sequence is TGTGCCAGCAGCTTAGGACAGGGGGACGGCACCGGGGAGCTGTTTTTT. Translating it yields CASSLGQGDGTGELFF.